Listed below are T cell receptor beta chains from one sample, sequenced in a study of cytomegalovirus exposure and HLA in healthy donors. Sequencing used immunoSEQ multiplex PCR; TCRdb keeps in-frame clones, though not all of them. Altogether hundreds of thousands of clones are present, over 70% being singletons, with the ten largest covering 2.5% to 3%. Sequencing was performed on PBMCs. The receptors come from a woman aged 60-75 years in good health and CMV-seropositive. Both conserved end residues are part of each CDR3. The D gene is left open where the match is weak. Rows give clone size only sometimes, using once, few, many, or a class for an expanded clone.

v_gene	j_gene	abundance	d_gene	CDR3nt	CDR3aa
TRBV5-1	TRBJ2-3	once	TRBD2	TGCGCCAGCAGGCGGGAGACAGATACGCAGTATTTT	CASRRETDTQYF
TRBV11-1	TRBJ2-2	.	.	TGTGCCAGCAGCTCTCCGACTAGTTTCAAGAACACCGGGGAGCTGTTTTTT	CASSSPTSFKNTGELFF
TRBV10-3	TRBJ1-2	few	.	TGTGCCATCAAAGGGGGGGCGTTCGACTATGGCTACACCTTC	CAIKGGAFDYGYTF
TRBV5-1	TRBJ2-1	once	TRBD2	TGCGCCAGCAGGGGGACTAGCTTGGATGAGCAGTTCTTC	CASRGTSLDEQFF
TRBV19	TRBJ2-2	.	.	TGTGCCAGTAGTCCCGCGGGGCAGACATTGAACACCGGGGAGCTGTTTTTT	CASSPAGQTLNTGELFF
TRBV10-1	TRBJ2-1	.	TRBD1	TGCGCCAGCAGCGAAGGGACAGGGGTTTACAATGAGCAGTTCTTC	CASSEGTGVYNEQFF
TRBV6-1	TRBJ1-6	.	TRBD1	TGTGCCAGCAGAGAAACAGGGGATTCACCCCTCCACTTT	CASRETGDSPLHF
TRBV2	TRBJ2-7	few	.	TGTGCCAGCAGCCTGTACAACGCCGACAGCTACGAGCAGTACTTC	CASSLYNADSYEQYF
TRBV2	TRBJ2-7	.	TRBD2	TGTGCCAGCACCCCGGAGCGGGAGGACGAGCAGTACTTC	CASTPEREDEQYF
TRBV18	TRBJ2-7	.	.	TGTGCCAGCTCACCGGCCAGGGGTAGTTACGAGCAGTACTTC	CASSPARGSYEQYF
TRBV6-4	TRBJ1-1	.	TRBD1	TGTGCCAGCAGACAGACTGGGACAGCCAATGAAGCTTTCTTT	CASRQTGTANEAFF
TRBV19	TRBJ1-2	.	.	TGTGCCAGTAGTGCTAACACAGTATCTGGCTACACCTTC	CASSANTVSGYTF
TRBV18	TRBJ1-2	.	TRBD1	TGTGCCAGCTCACTAAATGACAGGGGCGGCTACTATGGCTACACCTTC	CASSLNDRGGYYGYTF
TRBV5-1	TRBJ2-3	.	.	TGCGCCAGCAGCTTACAGGGAGCAGATACGCAGTATTTT	CASSLQGADTQYF
TRBV28	TRBJ2-7	.	.	TGTGCCAGCAGTTTATCCCCACTGACCTACGAGCAGTACTTC	CASSLSPLTYEQYF
TRBV7-8	TRBJ2-7	.	.	TGTGCCAGCAGCTTAAGCGGGTACGAGCAGTACTTC	CASSLSGYEQYF
TRBV11-2	TRBJ2-7	.	TRBD1	TGTGCCAGCAGCTTTAGCACGGGACAGGGTCCCAACGAGCAGTACTTC	CASSFSTGQGPNEQYF
TRBV5-1	TRBJ2-2	.	.	TGCGCCAGCAGCCTGACAGCCTCGAACACCGGGGAGCTGTTTTTT	CASSLTASNTGELFF
TRBV6-1	TRBJ2-1	.	.	TGTGCCAGCAGTAAACTAGTGGTTGAGCAGTTCTTC	CASSKLVVEQFF
TRBV5-4	TRBJ2-6	.	.	TGTGCCAGCAGCTTCTACTCTGGGGCCAACGTCCTGACTTTC	CASSFYSGANVLTF
TRBV5-1	TRBJ2-2	.	TRBD2	TGCGCCAGCAGCCTCCTAGCGGGAGGCCCCGGGGAGCTGTTTTTT	CASSLLAGGPGELFF
TRBV5-8	TRBJ1-2	.	.	TGTGCCAGCAGCTTGGGGCAATATGGCTACACCTTC	CASSLGQYGYTF
TRBV5-6	TRBJ2-7	.	.	TGTGCCAGCAGCTCGGTCTCCGAGCAGTACTTC	CASSSVSEQYF
TRBV4-1	TRBJ1-2	.	.	TGCGCCAGCAGACATTTGGGAGGGAATTATGGCTACACCTTC	CASRHLGGNYGYTF
TRBV7-9	TRBJ1-2	.	.	TGTGCCAGCAGCTTAGTAATTGGTGGGGCAGATGGCTACACCTTC	CASSLVIGGADGYTF
TRBV2	TRBJ1-1	.	.	TGTGCCAGCACCCTACACGGGATGAACACTGAAGCTTTCTTT	CASTLHGMNTEAFF
TRBV5-1	TRBJ1-2	.	.	TGCGCCAGCAAGGGTGGGCAGGGCGACTATGGCTACACCTTC	CASKGGQGDYGYTF
TRBV6-5	TRBJ2-4	.	.	TGTGCCAGCAGTGTCCGGGAAGCGGCCAAAAACATTCAGTACTTC	CASSVREAAKNIQYF
TRBV6-5	TRBJ2-7	.	TRBD2	TGTGCCAGCAGTTCCCTTGGGACTAGCGGGCACTACGAGCAGTACTTC	CASSSLGTSGHYEQYF
TRBV5-1	TRBJ2-3	.	.	TGCGCCAGCAGCTCCTTTAGCGTGACAGATACGCAGTATTTT	CASSSFSVTDTQYF
TRBV18	TRBJ1-2	.	TRBD1	TGTGCCAGCTCACCCGGGACAGACGCTAACTATGGCTACACCTTC	CASSPGTDANYGYTF
TRBV6-1	TRBJ1-1	.	.	TGTGCCAGCACCGGACAGCTAAACACTGAAGCTTTCTTT	CASTGQLNTEAFF
TRBV6-5	TRBJ2-7	.	.	TGTGCCAGCAGTTACTTTCAAAACAGGGCTCCCTACGAGCAGTACTTC	CASSYFQNRAPYEQYF
TRBV5-6	TRBJ1-2	.	.	TGTGCCAGCAGGTTGTATATGAGGGTATATGGCTACACCTTC	CASRLYMRVYGYTF